What follows are 6 T cell receptor beta chains derived from one specimen sequenced in a study of T-cell reconstitution after alpha-beta-depleted transplantation in children. Unique molecular identifiers were incorporated into the prepared TCRbeta library. TCRdb passed the PCR reads through MiXCR, listing each CDR3 protein once. The sample lists roughly 500,000 distinct CDR3 sequences, 32% seen once, with roughly 2.5% in the top ten. Source: PBMCs from the stem cell graft donor, taken from the stem cell graft. Receptor source: a human donor who donated a stem cell graft to a child with aplastic anemia.

This chain uses TRBV27 with TRBJ1-2, with 7 bases fitting TRBD1. The V and J ends lost 8 bases and 2 bases, in that order; junction bases with no gene match: 8. CDR1 and CDR2 from the germline V gene are MNHEY and SMNVEV (reference sequence). The CDR3 contains 14 residues. The CDR3 is CASRRTGQNYGYTF. CDR3 bases: TGTGCCAGCCGTCGGACAGGCCAAAACTATGGCTACACCTTC.

A few counts support this clonotype. The rearrangement links TRBV29-1 to TRBJ2-5, with a possible D match to TRBD1 (5 bases). The CDR3 has 12 residues. Trimming removed 4 bases from V and 4 bases from J, with 10 bases in between. Germline CDR1 SQVTM, CDR2 ANQGSEA. CDR3 in amino acids: CSVGGRVETQYF. DNA for the CDR3: TGCAGCGTTGGCGGCAGGGTAGAGACCCAGTACTTC. The full variable domain, in which reference TRBV29-1 and TRBJ2-5 provide the parts outside the CDR3, is SAVISQKPSRDICQRGTSLTIQCQVDSQVTMMFWYRQQPGQSLTLIATANQGSEATYESGFVIDKFPISRPNLTFSTLTVSNMSPEDSSIYLCSVGGRVETQYFGPGTRLLVL.

The gene calls are TRBV7-8 and TRBJ2-5; the D gene is possibly TRBD2 (6 bases). Trimming took 6 bases from V and 4 from J, leaving 21 bases between them. Germline loops: CDR1 SGHVS, CDR2 FQNEAQ. CDR3 length equals 16 residues. Here the CDR3 reads CASSSSGGTWGETQYF. The CDR3 DNA sequence: TGTGCCAGCAGTTCTTCCGGCGGGACCTGGGGAGAGACCCAGTACTTC.

This chain connects TRBV4-1 to TRBJ2-1; D is uncertain. The CDR3 has 17 residues. CDR1 and CDR2 from the germline V gene are MGHRA and YSYEKL. Trimming pared 4 bases from V and 8 bases from J, leaving 24 bases between. DNA for the CDR3: TGCGCCAGCAGCCCCGGTGCGGAGATAGCTACTAAGGATGAGCAGTTCTTC. It yields the protein CASSPGAEIATKDEQFF.

The chain is built from TRBV7-8 and TRBJ2-5; D is perhaps TRBD2 (6 bases). In germline, CDR1 is SGHVS, CDR2 FQNEAQ. The V end was cut by 5 bases, the J end by 5 bases, with 18 bases between. The CDR3 is 15 residues long. CDR3 nucleotides: TGTGCCAGCAGCACTTGGACTACCGTCGGGGAGACCCAGTACTTC. Its protein product is CASSTWTTVGETQYF.

The chain links TRBV4-3 to TRBJ1-4; maybe TRBD1 (5 bases). The V end lost 0 bases, the J end lost 4 bases, and 15 bases lay between the germline ends. The CDR3 covers 17 residues. Germline CDR1 is LGHNA and CDR2 is YSLEER. This chain's CDR3 is CASSQEGTGTVNEKLFF. CDR3 nucleotides: TGCGCCAGCAGCCAAGAGGGAACCGGGACGGTTAATGAAAAACTGTTTTTT.